This T cell receptor beta chain was captured in a study of shared clonotypes between healthy human individuals. The study, taken as a whole, reports: In the sorted subsets, rarefaction showed sequencing was incomplete despite large depth.

This clone appeared once. The antigen is undetermined. Deep was the level at which the assay was run. Only in-frame clones appear in the TCRdb table, and some are missing; sequencing was by immunoSEQ multiplex PCR. The sample has 560,000 or so clones; 96% are singletons. As defined, naive CD8 cells were CD45RO-negative and positively selected for CCR7, with terminally differentiated effector memory CD45RA+ cells excluded. HIV-negative, healthy adults without recent acute infections or vaccinations were the donors. The CDR3 covers 13 residues. Germline values: CDR1 SEHNR, CDR2 FQNEAQ (reference sequence). Trimming cost V 1 base and J 3 bases, with 7 bases left between them.

This chain joins TRBV7-9 and TRBJ2-7; D is unclear. The source material was naive CD8+ T cells sorted from blood. The sequence came from a woman between 25 and 40 years old in good health. CDR3 sequence (DNA): TGTGCCAGCAGCTTAGAGGTCAGCTACGAGCAGTACTTC. This gives the protein CASSLEVSYEQYF.